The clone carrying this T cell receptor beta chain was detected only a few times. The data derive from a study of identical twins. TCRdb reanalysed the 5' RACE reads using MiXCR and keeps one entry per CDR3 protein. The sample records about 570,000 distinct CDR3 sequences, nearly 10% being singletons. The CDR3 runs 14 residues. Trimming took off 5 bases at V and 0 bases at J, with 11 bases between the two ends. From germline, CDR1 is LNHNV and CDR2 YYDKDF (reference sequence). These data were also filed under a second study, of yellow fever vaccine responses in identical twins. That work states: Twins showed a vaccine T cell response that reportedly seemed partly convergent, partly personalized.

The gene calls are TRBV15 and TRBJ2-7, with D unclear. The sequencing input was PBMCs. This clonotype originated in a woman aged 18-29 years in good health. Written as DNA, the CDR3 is TGTGCCACCAGCGGTCGGCAGCTCTCCTACGAGCAGTACTTC. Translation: CATSGRQLSYEQYF.